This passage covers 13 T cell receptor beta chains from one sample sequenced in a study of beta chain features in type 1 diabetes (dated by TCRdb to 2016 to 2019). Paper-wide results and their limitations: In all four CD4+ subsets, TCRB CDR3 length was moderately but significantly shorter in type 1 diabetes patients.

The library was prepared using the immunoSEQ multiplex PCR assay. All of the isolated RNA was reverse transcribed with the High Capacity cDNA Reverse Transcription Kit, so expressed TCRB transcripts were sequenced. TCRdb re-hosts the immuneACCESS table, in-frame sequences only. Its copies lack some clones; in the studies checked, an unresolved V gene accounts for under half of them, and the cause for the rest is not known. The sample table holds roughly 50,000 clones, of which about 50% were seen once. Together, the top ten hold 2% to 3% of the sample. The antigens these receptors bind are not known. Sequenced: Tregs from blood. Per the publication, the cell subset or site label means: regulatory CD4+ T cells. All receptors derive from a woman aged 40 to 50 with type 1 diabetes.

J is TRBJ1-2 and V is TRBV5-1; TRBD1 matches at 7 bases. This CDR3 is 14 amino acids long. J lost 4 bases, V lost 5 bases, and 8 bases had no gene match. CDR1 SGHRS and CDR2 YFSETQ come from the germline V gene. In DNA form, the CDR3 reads TGCGCCAGCAGTCCCGAGGGGGCTGCCTATGGCTACACCTTC. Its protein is CASSPEGAAYGYTF. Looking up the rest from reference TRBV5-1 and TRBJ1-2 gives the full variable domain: KAGVTQTPRYLIKTRGQQVTLSCSPISGHRSVSWYQQTPGQGLQFLFEYFSETQRNKGNFPGRFSGRQFSNSRSEMNVSTLELGDSALYLCASSPEGAAYGYTFGSGTRLTVV.

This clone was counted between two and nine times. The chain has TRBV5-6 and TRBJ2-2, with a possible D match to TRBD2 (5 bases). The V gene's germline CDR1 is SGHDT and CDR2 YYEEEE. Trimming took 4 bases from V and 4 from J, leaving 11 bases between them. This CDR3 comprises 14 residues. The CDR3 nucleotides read TGTGCCAGCAGCAACCCAGGAGGCACCGGGGAGCTGTTTTTT. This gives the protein CASSNPGGTGELFF.

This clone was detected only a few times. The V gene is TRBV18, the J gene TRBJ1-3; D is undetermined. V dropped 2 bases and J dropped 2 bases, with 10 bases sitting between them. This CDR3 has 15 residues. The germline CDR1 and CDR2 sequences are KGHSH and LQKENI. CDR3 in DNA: TGTGCCAGCTCACCAGATTTAGGAGCTGGAAACACCATATATTTT. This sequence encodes CASSPDLGAGNTIYF.

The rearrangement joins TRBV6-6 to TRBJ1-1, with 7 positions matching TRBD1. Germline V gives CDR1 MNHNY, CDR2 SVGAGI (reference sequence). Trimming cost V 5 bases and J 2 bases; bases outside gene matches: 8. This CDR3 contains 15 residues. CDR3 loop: CASSPTTGINTEAFF. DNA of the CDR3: TGTGCCAGCAGTCCAACGACAGGGATTAACACTGAAGCTTTCTTT.

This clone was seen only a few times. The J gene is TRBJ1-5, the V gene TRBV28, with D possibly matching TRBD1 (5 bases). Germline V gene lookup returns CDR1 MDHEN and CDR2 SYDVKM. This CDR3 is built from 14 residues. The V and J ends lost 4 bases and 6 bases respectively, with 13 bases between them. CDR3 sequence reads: CASSSRGGSQPQHF. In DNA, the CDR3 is TGTGCCAGCAGTTCTCGGGGGGGGAGTCAGCCCCAGCATTTT.

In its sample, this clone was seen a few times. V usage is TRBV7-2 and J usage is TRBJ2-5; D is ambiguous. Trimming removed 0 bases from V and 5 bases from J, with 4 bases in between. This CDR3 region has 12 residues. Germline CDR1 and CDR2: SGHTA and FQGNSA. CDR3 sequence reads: CASSLARETQYF. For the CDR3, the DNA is TGTGCCAGCAGCTTAGCGAGGGAGACCCAGTACTTC.

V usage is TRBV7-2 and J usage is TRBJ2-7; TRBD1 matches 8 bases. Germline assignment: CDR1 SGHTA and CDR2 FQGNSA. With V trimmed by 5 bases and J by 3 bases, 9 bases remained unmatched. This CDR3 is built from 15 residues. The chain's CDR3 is CASSLSRTGSYEQYF. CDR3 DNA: TGTGCCAGCAGCCTTTCGAGGACAGGGAGCTACGAGCAGTACTTC. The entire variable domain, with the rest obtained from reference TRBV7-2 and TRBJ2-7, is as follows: GAGVSQSPSNKVTEKGKDVELRCDPISGHTALYWYRQSLGQGLEFLIYFQGNSAPDKSGLPSDRFSAERTGGSVSTLTIQRTQQEDSAVYLCASSLSRTGSYEQYFGPGTRLTVT.

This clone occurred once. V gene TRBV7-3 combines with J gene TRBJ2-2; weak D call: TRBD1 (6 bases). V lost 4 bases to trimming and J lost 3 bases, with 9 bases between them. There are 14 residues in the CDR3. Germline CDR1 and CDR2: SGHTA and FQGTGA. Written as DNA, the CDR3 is TGTGCCAGCAGCTCCCCAGGGGACACCGGGGAGCTGTTTTTT. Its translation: CASSSPGDTGELFF.

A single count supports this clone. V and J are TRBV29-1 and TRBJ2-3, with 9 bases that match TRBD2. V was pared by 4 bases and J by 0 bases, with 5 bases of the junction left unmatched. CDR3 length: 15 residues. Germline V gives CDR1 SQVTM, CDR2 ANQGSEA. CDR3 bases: TGCAGCGTTGTGCTGGGGACTAGCAGCACAGATACGCAGTATTTT. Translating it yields CSVVLGTSSTDTQYF.

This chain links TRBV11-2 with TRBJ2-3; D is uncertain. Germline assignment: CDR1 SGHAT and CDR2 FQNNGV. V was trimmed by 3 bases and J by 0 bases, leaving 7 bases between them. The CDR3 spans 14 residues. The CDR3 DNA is TGTGCCAGCAGCTTCCTCCTTAGCACAGATACGCAGTATTTT. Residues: CASSFLLSTDTQYF.

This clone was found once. In DNA form, the CDR3 reads TGCGCCAGCAGCTTGGACGGGCAGGGGGAGACCCAGTACTTC. Its translation is CASSLDGQGETQYF. This sequence joins TRBV5-1 and TRBJ2-5; tentatively, D is TRBD1 (6 bases). Trimming stripped 0 bases from V and 5 bases from J, with 11 bases between. This CDR3 has 14 amino acids. Germline V gives CDR1 SGHRS, CDR2 YFSETQ.

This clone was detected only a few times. This CDR3 reads CAISETGQGDGYTF. The CDR3 DNA follows: TGTGCCATCAGTGAGACCGGACAGGGAGATGGCTACACCTTC. This chain joins TRBV10-3 and TRBJ1-2; TRBD1 agrees at 8 bases. The CDR3 contains 14 residues. Germline lookup yields CDR1 ENHRY and CDR2 SYGVKD. V gave up 2 bases and J gave up 6 bases; unmatched junction bases: 5.

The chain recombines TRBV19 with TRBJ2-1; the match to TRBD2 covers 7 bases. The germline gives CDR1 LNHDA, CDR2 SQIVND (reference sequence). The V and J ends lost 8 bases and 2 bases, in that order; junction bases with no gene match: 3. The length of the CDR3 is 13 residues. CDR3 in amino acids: CASGSGTYNEQFF. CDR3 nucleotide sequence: TGTGCCAGTGGAAGCGGGACCTACAATGAGCAGTTCTTC.